The count of the clone carrying this T cell receptor (beta chain) is one. V lost 6 bases to trimming and J lost 0 bases, with 15 bases between them. This CDR3 region has 16 residues. Germline assignment: CDR1 MDHEN and CDR2 SYDVKM. This sample was taken from a study of blood T cell repertoires in COVID-19. Sequencing was performed with immunoSEQ multiplex PCR; in TCRdb, only in-frame clones are kept and a portion is missing. This table has 350,000 or so clones, roughly 84% appearing once. The sequence derives from a woman aged 30 to 39 who had recovered from COVID-19. The source material was PBMCs or T cells enriched from blood (not recorded which). The chain joins TRBV28 to TRBJ1-5; D is perhaps TRBD1 (5 bases). The CDR3 bases are TGTGCCAGCAGCCTTCTTGACAGTTATAGCAATCAGCCCCAGCATTTT. Translated: CASSLLDSYSNQPQHF. The full variable domain, with the rest looked up from reference TRBV28 and TRBJ1-5, is DVKVTQSSRYLVKRTGEKVFLECVQDMDHENMFWYRQDPGLGLRLIYFSYDVKMKEKGDIPEGYSVSREKKERFSLILESASTNQTSMYLCASSLLDSYSNQPQHFGDGTRLSIL.